Listed below are T cell receptor beta chains from one sample, sequenced in a study of beta chain features in type 1 diabetes. TCRdb keeps only in-frame clones here, not all; method: immunoSEQ multiplex PCR. The sample includes about 160,000 clones, under 9.5% seen only once; the top ten take roughly 0.5%. Material for sequencing was central memory CD4+ T cells from blood. The origin of the receptors is a man between 18 and 35 years old with type 1 diabetes. Both conserved end residues are part of each CDR3. A D gene is named only where the DNA matches it firmly. Expanded clones get a size class; other rows say once, few or many, or leave the size out.

TRBJ1-4,-,TRBV19,few,CASGSLIATNEKLFF,TGTGCCTCCGGGAGCCTCATAGCAACTAATGAAAAACTGTTTTTT
TRBJ1-1,TRBD1,TRBV15,few,CATSTRTGVTEAFF,TGTGCCACCAGCACTCGGACAGGCGTGACTGAAGCTTTCTTT
TRBJ2-3,-,TRBV2,many,CASRQGIDTQYF,TGTGCCAGCAGGCAGGGTATAGATACGCAGTATTTT
TRBJ1-2,-,TRBV30,-,CAWSVSGKRAINYGYTF,TGTGCCTGGAGTGTAAGCGGCAAAAGGGCCATTAACTATGGCTACACCTTC
TRBJ1-2,TRBD1,TRBV30,-,CAWSRRGRDGYTF,TGTGCCTGGAGTCGTAGGGGGCGTGACGGCTACACCTTC
TRBJ2-7,TRBD2,TRBV5-6,-,CASSPPAGAEQYF,TGTGCCAGCAGCCCTCCAGCGGGGGCCGAGCAGTACTTC
TRBJ2-7,TRBD1,TRBV5-4,few,CASRLQGATEQYF,TGTGCCAGCAGACTACAGGGGGCGACCGAGCAGTACTTC
TRBJ1-4,TRBD1,TRBV4-3,-,CASSQSTGVGEKLFF,TGCGCCAGCAGCCAATCTACAGGGGTAGGGGAAAAACTGTTTTTT
TRBJ2-3,-,TRBV30,few,CAWTSKATDTQYF,TGTGCCTGGACGAGTAAAGCGACAGATACGCAGTATTTT
TRBJ1-1,-,TRBV21-1,-,CASSTPTGGRGNTEAFF,TGTGCCAGCAGCACCCCGACAGGGGGAAGGGGGAACACTGAAGCTTTCTTT
TRBJ2-2,-,TRBV9,few,CASSAPRGSTGELFF,TGTGCCAGCAGCGCCCCGAGAGGGTCCACCGGGGAGCTGTTTTTT
TRBJ2-5,-,TRBV4-3,many,CASSQDTRETQYF,TGCGCCAGCAGCCAAGATACTCGGGAGACCCAGTACTTC
TRBJ2-7,TRBD2,TRBV7-2,few,CASSLGSSGSLYEQYF,TGTGCCAGCAGCTTAGGGAGTAGCGGGAGTCTCTACGAGCAGTACTTC
TRBJ2-1,TRBD1,TRBV7-2,-,CASSRQGAMDEQFF,TGTGCCAGCAGTCGACAGGGGGCTATGGATGAGCAGTTCTTC
TRBJ2-7,-,TRBV10-3,-,CAITGDFTNPYEQYF,TGTGCCATCACCGGGGACTTCACTAATCCCTACGAGCAGTACTTC
TRBJ2-7,-,TRBV29-1,many,CSVMAGPYEQYF,TGCAGCGTTATGGCAGGGCCCTACGAGCAGTACTTC
TRBJ2-7,TRBD2,TRBV2,few,CASSVPSGNYEQYF,TGTGCCAGCAGTGTCCCTAGCGGGAACTACGAGCAGTACTTC
TRBJ2-7,TRBD2,TRBV5-4,few,CASSQGLAGETYEQYF,TGTGCCAGCAGCCAGGGACTAGCGGGAGAGACCTACGAGCAGTACTTC
TRBJ1-1,-,TRBV5-1,-,CASSLELTVNTEAFF,TGCGCCAGCAGCTTGGAATTGACAGTGAACACTGAAGCTTTCTTT
TRBJ2-1,TRBD2,TRBV29-1,few,CSSTSGGDYNEQFF,TGCAGCTCTACTAGCGGGGGGGACTACAATGAGCAGTTCTTC
TRBJ1-2,TRBD1,TRBV5-1,few,CASSLTTGGSGYTF,TGCGCCAGCAGCTTGACGACAGGGGGCAGCGGCTACACCTTC
TRBJ1-4,-,TRBV6-1,-,CASRSGGSWEKLFF,TGTGCCAGCAGGTCGGGGGGGAGTTGGGAAAAACTGTTTTTT
TRBJ1-5,-,TRBV28,-,CASSYVRGYNQPQHF,TGTGCCAGCAGCTACGTGAGGGGGTACAATCAGCCCCAGCATTTT
TRBJ2-1,TRBD2,TRBV4-1,-,CASRTGLAGGNEQFF,TGCGCCAGCCGCACGGGACTAGCGGGGGGCAATGAGCAGTTCTTC
TRBJ2-3,TRBD2,TRBV6-6,-,CASRGTSGSSDTQYF,TGTGCCAGCAGGGGGACTAGCGGGAGCTCAGATACGCAGTATTTT
TRBJ1-6,TRBD1,TRBV7-2,-,CASLRDRAILYNSPLHF,TGTGCCAGCCTACGGGACAGGGCCATCCTTTATAATTCACCCCTCCACTTT
TRBJ2-3,TRBD2,TRBV2,-,CASSALAGARDTQYF,TGTGCCAGCAGTGCGTTAGCGGGGGCGAGGGATACGCAGTATTTT
TRBJ1-1,-,TRBV28,few,CASSSSDVEDTEAFF,TGTGCCAGCAGTTCCTCGGACGTGGAGGACACTGAAGCTTTCTTT
TRBJ2-1,TRBD2,TRBV27,few,CASSFEELAVYNEQFF,TGTGCCAGCAGTTTCGAGGAACTAGCGGTTTACAATGAGCAGTTCTTC
TRBJ2-1,-,TRBV7-9,-,CASSLGLFSNEQFF,TGTGCCAGCAGCTTAGGCCTCTTTAGCAATGAGCAGTTCTTC
TRBJ2-7,TRBD1,TRBV2,few,CASSDLTGSSYEQYF,TGTGCCAGCAGTGACCTGACAGGGAGCTCCTACGAGCAGTACTTC
TRBJ2-7,TRBD1,TRBV6-1,-,CASSERNTGEGYEQYF,TGTGCCAGCAGTGAAAGGAATACAGGGGAAGGATACGAGCAGTACTTC
TRBJ2-1,-,TRBV29-1,-,CSVGGQDYNEQFF,TGCAGCGTTGGAGGGCAGGACTACAATGAGCAGTTCTTC
TRBJ1-2,-,TRBV7-2,-,CASSLVGGNNYGYTF,TGTGCCAGCAGCTTAGTAGGGGGAAATAACTATGGCTACACCTTC
TRBJ2-3,-,TRBV9,few,CASSVQGSTDTQYF,TGTGCCAGCAGCGTACAGGGGTCCACAGATACGCAGTATTTT
TRBJ1-1,TRBD1,TRBV7-2,few,CASSLAGRGSFF,TGTGCCAGCAGCTTAGCGGGCAGGGGGTCTTTCTTT
TRBJ2-2,TRBD2,TRBV10-1,-,CASSESGRDPGELFF,TGCGCCAGCAGCGAAAGCGGGAGGGACCCCGGGGAGCTGTTTTTT
TRBJ2-2,-,TRBV7-2,many,CASSLFPGGNTGELFF,TGTGCCAGCAGCTTATTTCCCGGGGGGAACACCGGGGAGCTGTTTTTT
TRBJ2-5,TRBD1,TRBV4-3,-,CASSLSPPGQGHQETQYF,TGCGCCAGCAGCCTAAGTCCACCGGGACAGGGTCATCAAGAGACCCAGTACTTC
TRBJ1-4,-,TRBV7-2,few,CASSLDGGENEKLFF,TGTGCCAGCAGCTTAGACGGTGGAGAGAATGAAAAACTGTTTTTT
TRBJ2-7,TRBD2,TRBV7-9,few,CASSDSGGAREQYF,TGTGCCAGCAGTGATAGCGGGGGGGCGCGGGAGCAGTACTTC
TRBJ2-5,TRBD2,TRBV15,-,CATSRDGLAGAGETQYF,TGTGCCACCAGCAGAGATGGACTAGCGGGAGCAGGAGAGACCCAGTACTTC
TRBJ2-1,TRBD2,TRBV5-1,many,CASSLQAGAEEQFF,TGCGCCAGCAGCTTGCAAGCGGGGGCGGAAGAGCAGTTCTTC
TRBJ2-1,-,TRBV2,-,CASRKWTARGNEQFF,TGTGCCAGCAGAAAATGGACGGCCCGGGGCAATGAGCAGTTCTTC
TRBJ2-1,TRBD2,TRBV9,-,CASSLGRADNEQFF,TGTGCCAGCAGTTTAGGGAGGGCCGACAATGAGCAGTTCTTC
TRBJ2-5,-,TRBV5-1,few,CASSLDRVERETQYF,TGCGCCAGCAGCTTGGACAGGGTAGAAAGAGAGACCCAGTACTTC
TRBJ2-5,TRBD1,TRBV18,few,CASSPNRGETQYF,TGTGCCAGCTCACCCAACAGGGGGGAGACCCAGTACTTC
TRBJ2-5,TRBD2,TRBV11-2,few,CASSNPAGSGRAVETQYF,TGTGCCAGCAGCAACCCCGCGGGGAGCGGGAGGGCCGTAGAGACCCAGTACTTC
TRBJ1-1,-,TRBV27,few,CASSRSSLNTEAFF,TGTGCCAGCAGCCGGAGTAGTTTGAACACTGAAGCTTTCTTT
TRBJ2-3,TRBD2,TRBV5-1,few,CASNSGDSTDTQYF,TGCGCCAGCAATAGCGGGGATAGCACAGATACGCAGTATTTT
TRBJ1-1,-,TRBV5-1,few,CASMRESNTEAFF,TGCGCCAGCATGCGGGAATCTAACACTGAAGCTTTCTTT